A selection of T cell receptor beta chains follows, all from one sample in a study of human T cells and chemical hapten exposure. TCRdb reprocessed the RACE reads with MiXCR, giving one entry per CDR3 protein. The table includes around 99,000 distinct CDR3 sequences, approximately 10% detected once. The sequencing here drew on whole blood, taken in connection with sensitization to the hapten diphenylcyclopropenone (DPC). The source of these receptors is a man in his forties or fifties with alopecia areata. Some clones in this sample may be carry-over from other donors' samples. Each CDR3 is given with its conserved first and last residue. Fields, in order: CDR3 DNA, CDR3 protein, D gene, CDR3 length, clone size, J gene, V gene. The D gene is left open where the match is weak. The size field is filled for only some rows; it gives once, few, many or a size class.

CDR3nt: TGTGCCACCAGTCGTCTAAGCAACACCGGGGAGCTGTTTTTT
CDR3aa: CATSRLSNTGELFF
d_gene: NA
len: 14
abundance: once
j_gene: TRBJ2-2
v_gene: TRBV24-1

CDR3nt: TGCAGTGCTAATCCGGGACAGGGGGTTAGTTACTATGGCTACACCTTC
CDR3aa: CSANPGQGVSYYGYTF
d_gene: TRBD1
len: 16
abundance: few
j_gene: TRBJ1-2
v_gene: TRBV20-1

CDR3nt: TGTGCCAGCAGGGGAGGGGCAGATACGCAGTATTTT
CDR3aa: CASRGGADTQYF
d_gene: TRBD2
len: 12
abundance: NA
j_gene: TRBJ2-3
v_gene: TRBV7-2

CDR3nt: TGTGCCTGGAAAGTAGTCACCGGGGAGCTGTTTTTT
CDR3aa: CAWKVVTGELFF
d_gene: NA
len: 12
abundance: NA
j_gene: TRBJ2-2
v_gene: TRBV30

CDR3nt: TGTGCCATCAGCCTAGAGGCAGGGAGAGGCAATCAGCCCCAGCATTTT
CDR3aa: CAISLEAGRGNQPQHF
d_gene: NA
len: 16
abundance: many
j_gene: TRBJ1-5
v_gene: TRBV10-3

CDR3nt: TGTGCCAGCAGCTGGCTTGGACTAGCGGGAGGTCCCAATGAGCAGTTCTTC
CDR3aa: CASSWLGLAGGPNEQFF
d_gene: TRBD2
len: 17
abundance: few
j_gene: TRBJ2-1
v_gene: TRBV7-2

CDR3nt: TGTGCCAGTAGTCGCGTGACAGGGGGAGGCACAGATACGCAGTATTTT
CDR3aa: CASSRVTGGGTDTQYF
d_gene: TRBD1
len: 16
abundance: NA
j_gene: TRBJ2-3
v_gene: TRBV19

CDR3nt: TGTGCCAGCAGCTATACTAGCGGGAGAGGGACAGATACGCAGTATTTT
CDR3aa: CASSYTSGRGTDTQYF
d_gene: TRBD2
len: 16
abundance: NA
j_gene: TRBJ2-3
v_gene: TRBV11-2

CDR3nt: TGTGCCAGCAGCCAAGAGGTCGGGTTTCGGGCTGAAGCTTTCTTT
CDR3aa: CASSQEVGFRAEAFF
d_gene: NA
len: 15
abundance: many
j_gene: TRBJ1-1
v_gene: TRBV14

CDR3nt: TGTGCCAGCAGCTTGGAGGGGGGAGCATCTGGGGCCAACGTCCTGACTTTC
CDR3aa: CASSLEGGASGANVLTF
d_gene: NA
len: 17
abundance: NA
j_gene: TRBJ2-6
v_gene: TRBV5-8

CDR3nt: TGCGCCAGCAGCTTGGATCCGGGACACCGAACTTACAATGAGCAGTTCTTC
CDR3aa: CASSLDPGHRTYNEQFF
d_gene: NA
len: 17
abundance: NA
j_gene: TRBJ2-1
v_gene: TRBV5-1

CDR3nt: TGTGCCAGTAGTATACGAGACGGGGGAGATACGCAGTATTTT
CDR3aa: CASSIRDGGDTQYF
d_gene: NA
len: 14
abundance: NA
j_gene: TRBJ2-3
v_gene: TRBV19

CDR3nt: TGCGCCAGCAAGGACGGCACGAACACTGAAGCTTTCTTT
CDR3aa: CASKDGTNTEAFF
d_gene: NA
len: 13
abundance: NA
j_gene: TRBJ1-1
v_gene: TRBV5-1

CDR3nt: TGTGCCAGCAGTCCAGCGACAGGAGATAATGAAAAACTGTTTTTT
CDR3aa: CASSPATGDNEKLFF
d_gene: NA
len: 15
abundance: few
j_gene: TRBJ1-4
v_gene: TRBV12-3/TRBV12-4

CDR3nt: TGTGCCAGCTCACCGACGGGGGCCAATCAGCCCCAGCATTTT
CDR3aa: CASSPTGANQPQHF
d_gene: NA
len: 14
abundance: NA
j_gene: TRBJ1-5
v_gene: TRBV18

CDR3nt: TGCAGCGCGGGACTAGCGGGCCCCGAGCAGTACTTC
CDR3aa: CSAGLAGPEQYF
d_gene: TRBD2
len: 12
abundance: few
j_gene: TRBJ2-7
v_gene: TRBV29-1

CDR3nt: TGCAGTGCTAGGTCATTAGCGGGAGGGCTAGCAGATACGCAGTATTTT
CDR3aa: CSARSLAGGLADTQYF
d_gene: TRBD2
len: 16
abundance: few
j_gene: TRBJ2-3
v_gene: TRBV20-1